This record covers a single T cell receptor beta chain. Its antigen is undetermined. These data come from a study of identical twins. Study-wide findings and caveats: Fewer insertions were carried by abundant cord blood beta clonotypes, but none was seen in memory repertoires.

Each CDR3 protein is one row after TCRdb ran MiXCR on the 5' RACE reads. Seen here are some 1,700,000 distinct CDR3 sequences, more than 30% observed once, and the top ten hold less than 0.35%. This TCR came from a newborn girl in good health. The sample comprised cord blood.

The CDR3 loop is CASSQDMTGAPTKTEAFF. CDR3 DNA sequence: TGTGCCAGCAGCCAAGATATGACAGGGGCACCTACAAAGACTGAAGCTTTCTTT. J is TRBJ1-1 and V is TRBV4-2, with 8 bases fitting TRBD1. V was clipped by 0 bases and J by 5 bases; unmatched bases: 14. This CDR3 region has 18 residues. The germline CDR1 and CDR2 sequences are LGHNA and YNFKEQ.